What follows are 19 T cell receptor beta chains derived from one specimen sequenced in a study of OX40 agonist ivuxolimab in advanced cancers. Profiling relied on immunoSEQ multiplex PCR, and the TCRdb table lists in-frame clones only, not all of them. The sample has tens of thousands of clones; around nine tenths are singletons. The source material was CD4+ or CD8+ T cells sorted from blood, sampled in a trial of the OX40 agonist ivuxolimab. These receptor sequences come from an adult with an advanced solid tumor such as melanoma, head and neck, liver or kidney cancer.

This rearrangement joins TRBV5-1 to TRBJ1-1, with D maybe TRBD1 (5 bases). The CDR3 is 16 amino acids. Germline lookup yields CDR1 SGHRS and CDR2 YFSETQ. V was cut by 4 bases and J by 5 bases, with 21 bases left in between. The CDR3 here is CASSVTGTGTGTEAFF. The DNA of the CDR3 is TGCGCCAGCAGCGTAACCGGGACGGGGACGGGGACTGAAGCTTTCTTT. Full variable domain (outside the CDR3, taken from reference TRBV5-1 and TRBJ1-1): KAGVTQTPRYLIKTRGQQVTLSCSPISGHRSVSWYQQTPGQGLQFLFEYFSETQRNKGNFPGRFSGRQFSNSRSEMNVSTLELGDSALYLCASSVTGTGTGTEAFFGQGTRLTVV.

The J gene is TRBJ2-5, the V gene TRBV7-2; 9 nucleotides match TRBD1. The germline gives CDR1 SGHTA, CDR2 FQGNSA. V shed 5 bases, J shed 5 bases, and the junction held 6 bases outside the gene matches. CDR3 length equals 14 residues. The CDR3 nucleotides are TGTGCCAGCAGCCTACAGGGGGCGCTTGAGACCCAGTACTTC. Translation gives CASSLQGALETQYF.

The genes are TRBV5-1 and TRBJ2-7; D remains ambiguous. The CDR3 length is 14 residues. Germline V gene sequence: CDR1 SGHRS, CDR2 YFSETQ. With 5 bases removed from V and 4 bases from J, the gap between germline ends came to 16 bases. The CDR3 DNA is TGCGCCAGCAGTCCGGCCCTACCGACATACGAGCAGTACTTC. Translating gives CASSPALPTYEQYF.

The V call is TRBV5-1, the J call TRBJ2-3; 11 positions agree with TRBD2. Losses at the gene ends were 3 bases for V and 5 bases for J; bases not matched to a gene: 11. The CDR3 length is 17 residues. Germline assignment: CDR1 SGHRS and CDR2 YFSETQ. As DNA, the CDR3 is TGCGCCAGCAGCTCCCCCCGACTAGCGGGGAGGGGAGATACGCAGTATTTT. Amino acid sequence: CASSSPRLAGRGDTQYF.

The rearrangement uses TRBV5-6 and TRBJ2-4; tentative D call: TRBD1 (5 bases). Germline CDR1 reads SGHDT; CDR2 reads YYEEEE. V was clipped by 0 bases and J by 5 bases, with 12 bases between them. The CDR3 sequence is 15 residues long. The CDR3 sequence is CASSLVGHGENIQYF. DNA for the CDR3: TGTGCCAGCAGCTTGGTGGGGCACGGCGAAAACATTCAGTACTTC.

CDR3 nucleotide sequence: TGTGCCAGCAGCTTAGATTCGACTCCCAGGGGGGCTTTCTTT. Translation gives CASSLDSTPRGAFF. This chain uses TRBV11-3 with TRBJ1-1; the match to TRBD1 covers 7 bases. Per germline, CDR1 SGHNT and CDR2 YENEEA. J gave up 11 bases and V 0 bases, and 9 bases lay outside the gene matches. The CDR3 extends over 14 amino acids.

This clone was counted a few times. V usage is TRBV4-2 and J usage is TRBJ2-6, with D unresolved. CDR1 is LGHNA and CDR2 is YNFKEQ in the germline V gene. The CDR3 length is 15 residues. Trimming removed 2 bases from V and 0 bases from J, with 5 bases in between. Here the CDR3 reads CASSQLGSGANVLTF. The CDR3, as DNA: TGTGCCAGCAGCCAATTGGGCTCTGGGGCCAACGTCCTGACTTTC.

The chain recombines TRBV5-1 with TRBJ2-3, with D perhaps TRBD2 (6 bases). There are 15 residues in the CDR3. Germline lookup yields CDR1 SGHRS and CDR2 YFSETQ. Between the trimmed V and J ends, which lost 5 bases and 1 base, there was a span of 14 bases. CDR3: CASRSMGGGTDTQYF. The CDR3 coding sequence is TGCGCCAGCAGATCGATGGGGGGAGGCACAGATACGCAGTATTTT.

The V and J genes are TRBV7-9 and TRBJ2-7, with D unresolved. This CDR3 has 12 residues. Germline-derived CDR1 and CDR2 are SEHNR and FQNEAQ (reference sequence). Trimming cost V 4 bases and J 4 bases, with 8 bases left between them. The CDR3 is CASSSQDYEQYF. In nucleotides, the CDR3 is TGTGCCAGCAGCTCCCAGGATTACGAGCAGTACTTC.

In this sample, this clone turned up once. This sequence joins TRBV11-3 and TRBJ2-5; 9 bases line up with TRBD1. CDR3 length: 15 residues. Trimming took 5 bases from V and 6 from J; bases not matched to a gene: 10. Per the germline V gene, CDR1 is SGHNT and CDR2 is YENEEA. The CDR3 is CASSPPGTGLKTQYF. The CDR3 DNA follows: TGTGCCAGCAGCCCCCCTGGGACAGGGCTTAAGACCCAGTACTTC.

The rearrangement links TRBV4-1 to TRBJ2-3; 11 bases fit TRBD2. Germline CDR1 and CDR2: MGHRA and YSYEKL. CDR3 size: 15 residues. After removal of 3 bases from V and 8 bases from J, the junction contained 7 bases not matched to a gene. The CDR3 nucleotides read TGCGCCAGCAGCCACCTAGCGGGAGGAGGCCCTACGCAGTATTTT. As protein: CASSHLAGGGPTQYF.

J is TRBJ2-1 and V is TRBV4-2; D gene uncertain. Trimming left V 0 bases short and J 7 bases short, with 13 bases between. From germline, CDR1 is LGHNA and CDR2 YNFKEQ. This CDR3 comprises 15 residues. CDR3 nucleotides: TGTGCCAGCAGCCAAGATCTGGATAGTGGGAATGAGCAGTTCTTC. Translated: CASSQDLDSGNEQFF.

The chain combines TRBV2 with TRBJ2-7, with D possibly called TRBD1 or TRBD2 (5 bases each). The CDR3 is made up of 13 amino acids. Germline values: CDR1 SNHLY, CDR2 FYNNEI. Trimming cost V 7 bases and J 0 bases, with 10 bases left between them. CDR3 sequence reads: CASTDGGSYEQYF. CDR3 coding DNA: TGTGCCAGCACGGATGGGGGCTCCTACGAGCAGTACTTC.

The rearrangement joins TRBV5-4 to TRBJ1-1; no firm D call. CDR1 is SGHNT and CDR2 is YYREEE in the germline V gene (reference sequence). The V gene lost 1 base and the J gene lost 6 bases, with 10 bases spanning the gap. The CDR3 covers 13 residues. CDR3 sequence: CASSLLGSSEAFF. The CDR3 DNA reads as TGTGCCAGCAGCTTGCTCGGGAGCTCTGAAGCTTTCTTT.

The rearrangement joins TRBV7-2 to TRBJ2-5; TRBD2 matches at 10 bases. The CDR3 extends over 16 amino acids. The V and J ends lost 0 bases and 2 bases, in that order; junction bases with no gene match: 3. CDR1 is SGHTA and CDR2 is FQGNSA in the germline V gene. The CDR3 loop reads CASSLAASGGQETQYF. In nucleotides, the CDR3 is TGTGCCAGCAGCTTAGCGGCTAGCGGGGGTCAAGAGACCCAGTACTTC.

This chain connects TRBV5-1 to TRBJ2-5; D possibly corresponds to TRBD2 (5 bases). This CDR3 has 12 amino acids. The V gene's germline CDR1 is SGHRS and CDR2 YFSETQ. The ends were cut back, 5 bases at V and 6 bases at J, with 11 bases in the middle. CDR3 bases: TGCGCCAGCAGTGTTGAGGGAAAGACCCAGTACTTC. Its protein product is CASSVEGKTQYF.

The chain links TRBV7-3 to TRBJ2-5, with D perhaps matching TRBD2 (6 bases). The germline V gene has CDR1 SGHTA and CDR2 FQGTGA. V was cut by 5 bases and J by 4 bases, with 14 bases left in between. This CDR3 spans 14 amino acids. In nucleotides, the CDR3 is TGTGCCAGCAGCCCCCCGGGGGTACCAGAGACCCAGTACTTC. It translates to CASSPPGVPETQYF.

The chain has TRBV19 and TRBJ2-1, with D perhaps matching TRBD2 (6 bases). The germline CDR1 and CDR2 sequences are LNHDA and SQIVND (reference sequence). Trimming left V 5 bases short and J 2 bases short, with 7 bases between. The CDR3 loop spans 13 amino acids. DNA for the CDR3: TGTGCCAGTAGTCGGGGGACCTACAATGAGCAGTTCTTC. This sequence encodes CASSRGTYNEQFF.

Regarding this clone: One end of the junction fails to match germline, which may point to a read error. The chain couples TRBV7-7 to TRBJ2-3; D perhaps matches TRBD1 (6 bases). The germline V gene has CDR1 SSHAT and CDR2 FNYEAQ (reference sequence). CDR3 length: 15 residues. In nucleotides, the CDR3 is TGTGCTAGCAGCCCTGGCATGGGGGCCACAGATACGCAGTATTTT. Amino acids: CASSPGMGATDTQYF. The full variable domain, its missing parts supplied by reference TRBV7-7 and TRBJ2-3, is GAGVSQSPRYKVTKRGQDVTLRCDPISSHATLYWYQQALGQGPEFLTYFNYEAQPDKSGLPSDRFSAERPEGSISTLTIQRTEQRDSAMYRCASSPGMGATDTQYFGPGTRLTVL.